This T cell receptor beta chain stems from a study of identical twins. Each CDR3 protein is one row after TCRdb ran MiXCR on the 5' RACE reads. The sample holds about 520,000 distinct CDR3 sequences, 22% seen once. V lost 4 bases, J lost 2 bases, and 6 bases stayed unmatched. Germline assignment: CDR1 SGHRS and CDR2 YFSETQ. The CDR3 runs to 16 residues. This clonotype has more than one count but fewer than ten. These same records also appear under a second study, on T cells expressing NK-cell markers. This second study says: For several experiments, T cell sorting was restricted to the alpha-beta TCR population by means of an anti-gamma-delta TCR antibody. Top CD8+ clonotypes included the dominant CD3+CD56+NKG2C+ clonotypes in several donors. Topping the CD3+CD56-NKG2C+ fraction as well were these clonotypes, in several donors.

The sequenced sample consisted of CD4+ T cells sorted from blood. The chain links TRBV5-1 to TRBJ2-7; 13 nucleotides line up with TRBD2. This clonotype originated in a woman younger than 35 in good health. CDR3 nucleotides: TGCGCCAGCAGCGGGGGGACTAGCGGGATTCCCTACGAGCAGTACTTC. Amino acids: CASSGGTSGIPYEQYF.